The 3 T cell receptor beta chains below were found in one sample sequenced in a study of T cells in Graves' hyperthyroidism and ophthalmopathy. Amplification targeted TCR beta CDR3 regions from RNA transcripts. RT-PCR in the first round (using the HTBI primer set) targeted the TCR CDR3. One entry per CDR3 protein results from TCRdb running MiXCR on the multiplex PCR reads. There are hundreds of thousands of distinct CDR3 sequences in the sample; over 35% occur only once, and approximately 10% lies in the top ten. Sequencing was carried out using blood. The receptor source for this set is a man aged 18 to 30 with Graves' hyperthyroidism.

This rearrangement joins TRBV10-3 to TRBJ2-5; tentatively, D is TRBD2 (6 bases). The CDR3 has 14 amino acids. CDR1 and CDR2 from the germline V gene are ENHRY and SYGVKD. V was trimmed by 10 bases and J by 5 bases, leaving 20 bases between them. The CDR3 DNA reads TGTGCCACTAAGGGCACCGGGGGTGGGGAGACCCAGTACTTC. Translation gives CATKGTGGGETQYF.

This clonotype appeared a few times. The rearrangement uses TRBV5-1 and TRBJ2-7; D gene ambiguous. V lost 0 bases, J lost 3 bases, and 10 bases lay in between. CDR1 is SGHRS, CDR2 YFSETQ, per germline. The CDR3 consists of 14 residues. CDR3 protein: CASSLVWFGYEQYF. The CDR3 bases are TGCGCCAGCAGCTTGGTTTGGTTTGGCTACGAGCAGTACTTC.

This clonotype was counted ten times or more. The chain is built from TRBV20-1 and TRBJ1-2, with D perhaps TRBD1 (5 bases). The V end lost 6 bases, the J end lost 6 bases, and 11 bases lay between the germline ends. The CDR3 covers 11 residues. The germline V gene encodes CDR1 DFQATT and CDR2 SNEGSKA (reference sequence). CDR3 in amino acids: CSARAGHGYTF. DNA of the CDR3: TGCAGTGCACGGGCGGGGCATGGCTACACCTTC.